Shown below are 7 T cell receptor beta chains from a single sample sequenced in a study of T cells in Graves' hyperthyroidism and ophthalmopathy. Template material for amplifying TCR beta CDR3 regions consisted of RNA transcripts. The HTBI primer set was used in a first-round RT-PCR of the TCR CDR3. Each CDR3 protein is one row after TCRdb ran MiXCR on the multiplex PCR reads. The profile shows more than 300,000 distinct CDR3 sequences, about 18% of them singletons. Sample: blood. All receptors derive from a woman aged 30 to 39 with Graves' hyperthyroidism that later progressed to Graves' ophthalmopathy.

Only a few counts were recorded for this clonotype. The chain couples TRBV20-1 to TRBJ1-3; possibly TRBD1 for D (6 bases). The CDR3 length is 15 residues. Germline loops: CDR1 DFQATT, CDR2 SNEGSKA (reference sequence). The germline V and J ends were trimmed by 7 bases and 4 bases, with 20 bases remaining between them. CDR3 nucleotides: TGCAGTGTTATCCAGGGGTCATCGCCGGGAAACACCATATATTTT. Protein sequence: CSVIQGSSPGNTIYF.

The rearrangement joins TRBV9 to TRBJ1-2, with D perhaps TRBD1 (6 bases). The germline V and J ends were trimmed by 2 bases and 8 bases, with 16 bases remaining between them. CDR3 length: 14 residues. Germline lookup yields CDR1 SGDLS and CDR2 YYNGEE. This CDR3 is CASSVQTGLTGYTF. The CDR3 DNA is TGTGCCAGCAGCGTCCAGACAGGCCTAACCGGCTACACCTTC. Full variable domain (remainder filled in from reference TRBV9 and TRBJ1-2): DSGVTQTPKHLITATGQRVTLRCSPRSGDLSVYWYQQSLDQGLQFLIQYYNGEERAKGNILERFSAQQFPDLHSELNLSSLELGDSALYFCASSVQTGLTGYTFGSGTRLTVV.

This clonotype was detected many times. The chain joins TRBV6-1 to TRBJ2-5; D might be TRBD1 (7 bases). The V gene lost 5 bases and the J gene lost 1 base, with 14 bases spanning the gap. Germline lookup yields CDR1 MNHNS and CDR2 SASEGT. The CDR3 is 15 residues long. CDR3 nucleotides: TGTGCCAGCAGTTTGCGGGACAGTGCCCAAGAGACCCAGTACTTC. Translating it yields CASSLRDSAQETQYF.

CDR3 protein: CASRPWTGGNQPQHF. CDR3 in DNA: TGTGCCAGTAGACCATGGACAGGGGGAAATCAGCCCCAGCATTTT. The chain joins TRBV19 to TRBJ1-5, with 10 nucleotides matching TRBD1. CDR1 is LNHDA, CDR2 SQIVND, per germline (reference sequence). The CDR3 has 15 residues. The trim removed 6 bases at V and 4 bases at J, leaving 6 bases unmatched. The full variable domain, in which reference TRBV19 and TRBJ1-5 provide the parts outside the CDR3, is DGGITQSPKYLFRKEGQNVTLSCEQNLNHDAMYWYRQDPGQGLRLIYYSQIVNDFQKGDIAEGYSVSREKKESFPLTVTSAQKNPTAFYLCASRPWTGGNQPQHFGDGTRLSIL.

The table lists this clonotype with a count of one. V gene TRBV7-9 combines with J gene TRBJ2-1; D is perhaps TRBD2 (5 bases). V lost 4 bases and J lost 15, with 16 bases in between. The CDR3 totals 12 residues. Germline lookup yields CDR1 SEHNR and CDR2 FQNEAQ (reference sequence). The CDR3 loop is CASSSTLPLAFF. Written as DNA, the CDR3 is TGTGCCAGCAGCTCTACACTACCCCTAGCGTTCTTC.

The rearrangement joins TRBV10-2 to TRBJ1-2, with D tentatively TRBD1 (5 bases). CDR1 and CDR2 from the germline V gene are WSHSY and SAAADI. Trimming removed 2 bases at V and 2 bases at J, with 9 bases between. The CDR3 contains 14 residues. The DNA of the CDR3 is TGCGCCAGCAGTGAGGCAGGGACGAACTATGGCTACACCTTC. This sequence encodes CASSEAGTNYGYTF.

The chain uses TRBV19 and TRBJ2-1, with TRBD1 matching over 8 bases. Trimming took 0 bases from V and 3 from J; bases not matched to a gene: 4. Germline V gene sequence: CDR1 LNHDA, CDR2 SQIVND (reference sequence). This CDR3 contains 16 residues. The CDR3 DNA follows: TGTGCCAGTAGTATAGAGGGGACAGGCTACTACAATGAGCAGTTCTTC. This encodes CASSIEGTGYYNEQFF. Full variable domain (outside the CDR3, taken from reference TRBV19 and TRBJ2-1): DGGITQSPKYLFRKEGQNVTLSCEQNLNHDAMYWYRQDPGQGLRLIYYSQIVNDFQKGDIAEGYSVSREKKESFPLTVTSAQKNPTAFYLCASSIEGTGYYNEQFFGPGTRLTVL.